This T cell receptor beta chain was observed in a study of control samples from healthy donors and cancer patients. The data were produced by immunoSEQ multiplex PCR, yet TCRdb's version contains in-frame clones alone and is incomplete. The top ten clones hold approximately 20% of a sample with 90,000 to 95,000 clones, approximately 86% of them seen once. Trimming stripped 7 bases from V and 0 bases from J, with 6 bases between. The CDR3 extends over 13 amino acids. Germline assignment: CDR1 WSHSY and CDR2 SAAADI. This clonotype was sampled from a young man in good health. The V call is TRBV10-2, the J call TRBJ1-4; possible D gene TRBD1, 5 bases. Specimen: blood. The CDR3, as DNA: TGCGCCAGCAAACAGGCAACTAATGAAAAACTGTTTTTT. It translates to CASKQATNEKLFF.